What follows are 25 T cell receptor beta chains derived from one specimen sequenced in a study of T-cell reconstitution after alpha-beta-depleted transplantation in children. Preparation of the TCRbeta library was carried out with unique molecular identifiers. TCRdb itself ran the PCR reads through MiXCR, one entry per CDR3 protein. The sample includes 350,000 to 500,000 distinct CDR3 sequences, over 40% of them seen just once. The source was PBMCs, collected before TCRalphabeta/CD19-depleted stem cell transplant. The origin of the receptors is a girl under 10 years old with aplastic anemia, due to receive a stem cell transplant.

This clonotype was counted between two and nine times. The CDR3 coding sequence is TGCAGTGCTCGGCGAGGGATGGAGACCCAGTACTTC. It yields the protein CSARRGMETQYF. The chain recombines TRBV20-1 with TRBJ2-5, with a weak D call TRBD2 (5 bases). V was clipped by 5 bases and J by 5 bases, with 12 bases between them. The germline V gene encodes CDR1 DFQATT and CDR2 SNEGSKA (reference sequence). CDR3 length equals 12 residues.

The rearrangement uses TRBV6-5 and TRBJ2-2; TRBD2 agrees at 11 bases. Germline CDR1 is MNHEY and CDR2 is SVGAGI. V dropped 2 bases and J dropped 0; count of bases not matched to a gene: 8. The CDR3 length is 19 residues. CDR3 loop: CASSYDELAGGSNTGELFF. CDR3 coding DNA: TGTGCCAGCAGTTACGATGAGCTAGCGGGAGGCTCGAACACCGGGGAGCTGTTTTTT.

The chain combines TRBV15 with TRBJ2-3, with D perhaps being TRBD1 or TRBD2 (5 bases each). CDR1 and CDR2 (germline): LNHNV, YYDKDF (reference sequence). The CDR3 totals 22 residues. Trimming pared 0 bases from V and 0 bases from J, leaving 28 bases between. The CDR3 loop reads CATSRDGGYVGDDPLSTDTQYF. As DNA, the CDR3 is TGTGCCACCAGCAGAGATGGGGGTTATGTGGGAGATGACCCCCTAAGCACAGATACGCAGTATTTT.

The table lists this clonotype with a count of one. The chain recombines TRBV20-1 with TRBJ2-3; tentative D call: TRBD1 (5 bases). Trimming left V 6 bases short and J 2 bases short, with 12 bases between. Germline V gene sequence: CDR1 DFQATT, CDR2 SNEGSKA (reference sequence). CDR3 length: 13 amino acids. The CDR3 nucleotides read TGCAGTGCCCCGGACACCTACACAGATACGCAGTATTTT. Translated: CSAPDTYTDTQYF.

The chain joins TRBV27 to TRBJ1-2, with a possible D match to TRBD1 (6 bases). In germline, CDR1 is MNHEY, CDR2 SMNVEV (reference sequence). V was pared by 6 bases and J by 1 base, with 15 bases between. The CDR3 covers 15 residues. The CDR3 here is CASSRQVMFNYGYTF. In nucleotides, the CDR3 is TGTGCCAGCAGCCGACAGGTGATGTTTAACTATGGCTACACCTTC.

The V call is TRBV4-2, the J call TRBJ2-2; possibly TRBD2 for D (5 bases). The CDR3 has 15 amino acids. Germline CDR1 reads LGHNA; CDR2 reads YNFKEQ. V gave up 0 bases and J gave up 0 bases, with 5 bases separating them. The CDR3 DNA sequence: TGTGCCAGCAGCCAAGACGGGGCGAACACCGGGGAGCTGTTTTTT. It is translated as CASSQDGANTGELFF.

This clonotype showed up many times. The chain carries TRBV28 and TRBJ2-1; D is undetermined. The CDR3 length is 13 residues. Trimming stripped 7 bases from V and 8 bases from J, with 15 bases between. The germline V gene has CDR1 MDHEN and CDR2 SYDVKM. For the CDR3, the DNA is TGTGCCAGCATGAGAGACAAGGACGATGAGCAGTTCTTC. It is translated as CASMRDKDDEQFF. The full variable domain, with the rest looked up from reference TRBV28 and TRBJ2-1, is DVKVTQSSRYLVKRTGEKVFLECVQDMDHENMFWYRQDPGLGLRLIYFSYDVKMKEKGDIPEGYSVSREKKERFSLILESASTNQTSMYLCASMRDKDDEQFFGPGTRLTVL.

The CDR3 DNA reads TGTGCCAGCTATCAGGGGAAGAGGACGCAGTATTTT. Residues: CASYQGKRTQYF. V and J are TRBV7-3 and TRBJ2-3; D possibly corresponds to TRBD1 (6 bases). This CDR3 region has 12 residues. The V and J ends lost 8 bases and 9 bases respectively, with 15 bases between them. CDR1 is SGHTA, CDR2 FQGTGA, per germline.

The chain combines TRBV4-3 with TRBJ2-7, with D perhaps TRBD2 (6 bases). In germline, CDR1 is LGHNA, CDR2 YSLEER. The CDR3 totals 15 residues. V shed 1 base and J shed 3 bases, with 13 bases lying between them. CDR3 sequence reads: CASSQAGGTGYEQYF. The CDR3 DNA reads TGCGCCAGCAGCCAAGCAGGCGGGACCGGCTACGAGCAGTACTTC.

Ten or more counts support this clonotype. The chain recombines TRBV5-1 with TRBJ2-5; TRBD1 is a possible D gene (6 bases). The CDR3 totals 13 residues. Germline CDR1 is SGHRS and CDR2 is YFSETQ. Trimming removed 3 bases from V and 3 bases from J, with 9 bases in between. The CDR3 protein is CASSSTGKETQYF. The CDR3 nucleotides read TGCGCCAGCAGCTCGACAGGAAAAGAGACCCAGTACTTC.

The chain uses TRBV19 and TRBJ2-2; the D is unclear. Trimming removed 7 bases from V and 5 bases from J, with 11 bases in between. The CDR3 extends over 13 amino acids. Per the germline V gene, CDR1 is LNHDA and CDR2 is SQIVND (reference sequence). CDR3 protein: CASNFPATGELFF. The CDR3 DNA follows: TGTGCCAGTAATTTTCCGGCGACCGGGGAGCTGTTTTTT. The full variable domain, rest sourced from reference TRBV19 and TRBJ2-2, is DGGITQSPKYLFRKEGQNVTLSCEQNLNHDAMYWYRQDPGQGLRLIYYSQIVNDFQKGDIAEGYSVSREKKESFPLTVTSAQKNPTAFYLCASNFPATGELFFGEGSRLTVL.

This clonotype was detected a few times. The chain recombines TRBV6-1 with TRBJ2-1; 10 nucleotides line up with TRBD2. Looked up from germline, CDR1 is MNHNS and CDR2 is SASEGT. After removal of 2 bases from V and 5 bases from J, the junction contained 3 bases not matched to a gene. This CDR3 has 15 amino acids. Here the CDR3 reads CASSELAGVNNEQFF. The CDR3 coding sequence is TGTGCCAGCAGTGAACTAGCGGGAGTCAACAATGAGCAGTTCTTC.

The chain employs TRBV12-3 or TRBV12-4 and TRBJ2-7; no clear D gene. The ends were cut back, 1 base at V and 5 bases at J, with 9 bases in the middle. The CDR3 extends over 13 amino acids. CDR3 sequence: CASSLVGPNEQYF. The CDR3 DNA sequence: TGTGCCAGCAGTTTAGTGGGCCCCAACGAGCAGTACTTC.

This clonotype showed up many times. The chain combines TRBV5-1 with TRBJ2-7; D is possibly TRBD1 or TRBD2 (5 bases each). Trimming removed 2 bases from V and 2 bases from J, with 20 bases in between. The CDR3 is made up of 17 amino acids. The germline CDR1 and CDR2 sequences are SGHRS and YFSETQ. This CDR3 is CASSLQPFGTVTYEQYF. CDR3 bases: TGCGCCAGCAGCTTACAACCATTCGGGACGGTAACCTACGAGCAGTACTTC.

This clonotype has a count of ten or more. The CDR3 DNA is TGTGCCAGCTCACCAAACCCACGTACGTCTGAAGCTTTCTTT. Translating gives CASSPNPRTSEAFF. The chain is built from TRBV18 and TRBJ1-1; D call uncertain. From germline, CDR1 is KGHSH and CDR2 LQKENI. The CDR3 loop spans 14 amino acids. Trimming left V 2 bases short and J 6 bases short, with 13 bases between.

This clonotype was seen only a few times. V usage is TRBV6-5 and J usage is TRBJ2-3, with TRBD2 identical over 8 bases. Trimming cost V 4 bases and J 1 base; bases outside gene matches: 13. Germline assignment: CDR1 MNHEY and CDR2 SVGAGI. The CDR3 has 18 residues. Here the CDR3 reads CASSSAGGGGPRTDTQYF. The CDR3 DNA sequence: TGTGCCAGCAGTTCCGCGGGAGGAGGGGGGCCGCGCACAGATACGCAGTATTTT.

The J gene is TRBJ2-2, the V gene TRBV7-9, with 10 nucleotides matching TRBD1. J was trimmed by 3 bases and V by 5 bases; bases with no gene match: 9. The germline V gene encodes CDR1 SEHNR and CDR2 FQNEAQ (reference sequence). This CDR3 is 17 amino acids long. The CDR3, as DNA: TGTGCCAGCAGCAAAAGTGGGGGGACAGGGGACACCGGGGAGCTGTTTTTT. Protein product: CASSKSGGTGDTGELFF.

Ten or more counts support this clonotype. V is TRBV5-6 and J is TRBJ1-1, with a weak D call TRBD1 (5 bases). CDR1 SGHDT and CDR2 YYEEEE come from the germline V gene. V lost 0 bases to trimming and J lost 7 bases, with 10 bases between them. The CDR3 is 13 residues long. CDR3 coding DNA: TGTGCCAGCAGCTTGGTTGTTAGGGGTGAAGCTTTCTTT. Its protein product is CASSLVVRGEAFF.

This clonotype has just a few counts. The CDR3 loop reads CASSPWTSGSSYNEQFF. In DNA form, the CDR3 reads TGTGCCAGCAGCCCCTGGACTAGCGGGAGCTCCTACAATGAGCAGTTCTTC. The chain couples TRBV7-9 to TRBJ2-1; 13 positions match TRBD2. The germline V gene encodes CDR1 SEHNR and CDR2 FQNEAQ (reference sequence). The V and J ends lost 5 bases and 0 bases, in that order; junction bases with no gene match: 4. This CDR3 is 17 amino acids long.

The rearrangement uses TRBV10-3 and TRBJ2-7, with 8 positions matching TRBD1. The J segment lost 3 bases and the V segment lost 4 bases, leaving 8 bases of the junction unmatched. The CDR3 is 15 amino acids. Germline lookup yields CDR1 ENHRY and CDR2 SYGVKD. This CDR3 is CAISGWPGQDYEQYF. In nucleotides, the CDR3 is TGTGCCATCAGTGGTTGGCCGGGACAGGACTACGAGCAGTACTTC.

The V call is TRBV11-2, the J call TRBJ2-5, with a weak D call TRBD1 (6 bases). Trimming shortened V by 5 bases and J by 2 bases, and 15 bases separated the two germline ends. CDR1 SGHAT and CDR2 FQNNGV come from the germline V gene. This CDR3 comprises 15 residues. The CDR3 DNA reads as TGTGCCAGCAGCCCAGGGGTAGATCAACAAGAGACCCAGTACTTC. This codes for CASSPGVDQQETQYF.

A few counts support this clonotype. The chain couples TRBV7-2 to TRBJ2-3; 7 bases match TRBD2. Germline assignment: CDR1 SGHTA and CDR2 FQGNSA. The ends lost 5 bases at V and 2 bases at J; junction bases unmatched: 13. The length of the CDR3 is 17 residues. The CDR3 reads CASSRGGGVYFTDTQYF. CDR3 sequence (DNA): TGTGCCAGCAGCCGGGGTGGGGGGGTCTATTTCACAGATACGCAGTATTTT.

The chain combines TRBV7-9 with TRBJ2-1, with 7 bases lining up with TRBD2. Germline V CDR1 and CDR2: SEHNR, FQNEAQ (reference sequence). After removal of 6 bases from V and 2 bases from J, the junction contained 10 bases not matched to a gene. The CDR3 runs 16 residues. The CDR3, as DNA: TGTGCCAGCAGTCCCGGGAGGATAAACACCTACAATGAGCAGTTCTTC. Translated: CASSPGRINTYNEQFF.

This clonotype was observed at least ten times. The V gene is TRBV7-9, the J gene TRBJ2-7, with D maybe TRBD1 (6 bases). The germline V gene encodes CDR1 SEHNR and CDR2 FQNEAQ (reference sequence). V was cut by 10 bases and J by 5 bases, with 18 bases left in between. The CDR3 runs 13 residues. The CDR3 spells CATSGAFSNEQYF. Written as DNA, the CDR3 is TGTGCCACCTCAGGGGCCTTCAGTAACGAGCAGTACTTC.

The chain links TRBV5-6 to TRBJ2-1; TRBD1 agrees at 9 bases. This CDR3 is 16 amino acids long. Germline CDR1 and CDR2: SGHDT and YYEEEE. The V gene end was trimmed by 4 bases and the J gene end by 8 bases; junction bases not matched to a gene: 13. The CDR3 nucleotides are TGTGCCAGCAGCACTCTAGGGGGGACAGGGTGGGATGAGCAGTTCTTC. The encoded protein is CASSTLGGTGWDEQFF.